This TCR beta chain was retrieved from a study of cytomegalovirus exposure and HLA in healthy donors. Germline CDR1 and CDR2: MDHEN and SYDVKM. V trimming: 4 bases; J trimming: 4 bases; junction bases outside the gene matches: 4. The length of the CDR3 is 14 residues. The PCR employed 60 Vbeta primers together with 13 Jbeta primers. The protocol was immunoSEQ multiplex PCR, while the TCRdb copy is restricted to in-frame clones and leaves out a portion. The sample consists of fewer than 350,000 clones, 85% to 90% of them appearing once. The chain couples TRBV28 to TRBJ1-3; 7 positions match TRBD1. The sequencing input was PBMCs. This TCR was sampled from a woman between 18 and 29 years old in good health and CMV-seronegative. The CDR3 bases are TGTGCCAGCAGTTCCGGGACAGCCGGAAACACCATATATTTT. Translation gives CASSSGTAGNTIYF.